This note documents a single T cell receptor (beta chain) sequence. What it recognizes is unknown. This CDR3 contains 13 residues. V lost 4 bases to trimming and J lost 5 bases, with 15 bases between them. In germline, CDR1 is SQVTM, CDR2 ANQGSEA. This sample is drawn from a study of identical twins. The study, taken as a whole, reports: For cord blood, abundant beta clonotypes had fewer insertions, unlike memory repertoires, which showed none.

A universal primer site came from template switching; cDNA carried unique molecular identifiers. TCRdb reanalysed the 5' RACE reads using MiXCR and keeps one entry per CDR3 protein. The repertoire holds around 250,000 distinct CDR3 sequences, with 6% to 7% as singletons. This same sample was also part of a study on T cells expressing NK-cell markers. That study adds: The study sequenced eight donors, seven HCMV-seropositive and one seronegative. As a fraction of CD8+ T cells, dominant NKG2C+ clonotypes reached about 1.0-8% in more than five donors.

The sample taken for sequencing was CD8+ T cells sorted from blood. The sequence came from a woman aged 18-30 years in good health. The chain employs TRBV29-1 and TRBJ2-7; D call uncertain. The CDR3 nucleotides are TGCAGCGTTGTGGTTGTCGGGCTAGACGAGCAGTACTTC. Its protein product is CSVVVVGLDEQYF.